A selection of T cell receptor beta chains follows, all from one sample in a study of shared clonotypes between healthy human individuals. The data were produced by immunoSEQ multiplex PCR, yet TCRdb's version contains in-frame clones alone and is incomplete. Of fewer than 2.5 million clones listed, approximately 93% are singletons. Sequenced sample: naive CD4+ T cells from PBMCs. Receptors were obtained from a young man in good health. Some clones in this sample may be carry-over from other donors' samples. The CDR3 runs from the conserved cysteine through the conserved F or W. The D gene is left open where the match is weak. Size is stated for part of the rows, as once, few or many counts, or as a class when the clone is expanded.

d_gene: TRBD1; abundance: NA; v_gene: TRBV2; j_gene: TRBJ1-5; CDR3nt: TGTGCCAGCAGACAGGGGCTTAGAGGGCCCCAGCATTTT; CDR3aa: CASRQGLRGPQHF
d_gene: TRBD1; abundance: NA; v_gene: TRBV13; j_gene: TRBJ2-7; CDR3nt: TGTGCCAGCAGCTTTCTAGGACAGGACTCCTACGAGCAGTACTTC; CDR3aa: CASSFLGQDSYEQYF
d_gene: NA; abundance: NA; v_gene: TRBV14; j_gene: TRBJ1-5; CDR3nt: TGTGCCAGCAGCCAAGACAGGGAGATTCAGCCCCAGCATTTT; CDR3aa: CASSQDREIQPQHF
d_gene: NA; abundance: NA; v_gene: TRBV7-2; j_gene: TRBJ2-7; CDR3nt: TGTGCCAGCAGCCCGTCCTTAGAGCAGTACTTC; CDR3aa: CASSPSLEQYF
d_gene: TRBD1; abundance: NA; v_gene: TRBV28; j_gene: TRBJ2-1; CDR3nt: TGTGCCAGCACCACGGCAGGGACAGGGGGCTACAATGAGCAGTTCTTC; CDR3aa: CASTTAGTGGYNEQFF
d_gene: NA; abundance: NA; v_gene: TRBV5-4; j_gene: TRBJ2-1; CDR3nt: TGTGCCAGCAGCGTTCCCGGGACCACGTACAATGAGCAGTTCTTC; CDR3aa: CASSVPGTTYNEQFF
d_gene: TRBD1; abundance: NA; v_gene: TRBV5-1; j_gene: TRBJ1-2; CDR3nt: TGCGCCAGCAGCTCCCGGACAGGCCTGAACTATGGCTACACCTTC; CDR3aa: CASSSRTGLNYGYTF
d_gene: TRBD1; abundance: NA; v_gene: TRBV5-5; j_gene: TRBJ1-2; CDR3nt: TGTGCCAGCAGCCGCCACAGGGGTTCGCGTGACTATGGCTACACCTTC; CDR3aa: CASSRHRGSRDYGYTF
d_gene: TRBD2; abundance: NA; v_gene: TRBV5-4; j_gene: TRBJ2-3; CDR3nt: TGTGCCAGCAGCTTACCTAGCGGAGACCCCACCAGTGGTTTT; CDR3aa: CASSLPSGDPTSGF
d_gene: NA; abundance: NA; v_gene: TRBV28; j_gene: TRBJ2-5; CDR3nt: TGTGCCAGCAGCAAACAGCAGTTCCAAGAGACCCAGTACTTC; CDR3aa: CASSKQQFQETQYF
d_gene: TRBD1; abundance: NA; v_gene: TRBV30; j_gene: TRBJ1-2; CDR3nt: TGTGCCTGGAGCCCCGACAGGGGAGATGGCTACACCTTC; CDR3aa: CAWSPDRGDGYTF
d_gene: TRBD1; abundance: once; v_gene: TRBV4-3; j_gene: TRBJ1-2; CDR3nt: TGCGCCAGCAGCCAAGTATGGTCAGGGGGTGGTGGCTACACCTTC; CDR3aa: CASSQVWSGGGGYTF
d_gene: TRBD2; abundance: NA; v_gene: TRBV5-8; j_gene: TRBJ2-3; CDR3nt: TGTGCCAGCAGGGCCTCGGGACTAGCGATAACTAGCACAGATACGCAGTATTTT; CDR3aa: CASRASGLAITSTDTQYF
d_gene: TRBD1; abundance: NA; v_gene: TRBV9; j_gene: TRBJ2-1; CDR3nt: TGTGCCAGCAGCCCGGGACAGGGAAATGAGAATGAGCAGTTCTTC; CDR3aa: CASSPGQGNENEQFF
d_gene: NA; abundance: once; v_gene: TRBV9; j_gene: TRBJ1-1; CDR3nt: TGTGCCAGCAGCGTAGGTATTGGTACGGGGAGAGAAAAAGCTTTCTTT; CDR3aa: CASSVGIGTGREKAFF
d_gene: TRBD2; abundance: NA; v_gene: TRBV19; j_gene: TRBJ2-1; CDR3nt: TGTGCCAGTAGTATTACAGCGGGAGAAGACAATGAGCAGTTCTTC; CDR3aa: CASSITAGEDNEQFF
d_gene: NA; abundance: NA; v_gene: TRBV2; j_gene: TRBJ2-2; CDR3nt: TGTGCCAGCAGTGTGCACAGCGGGGAGCTGTTTTTT; CDR3aa: CASSVHSGELFF
d_gene: NA; abundance: NA; v_gene: TRBV6-4; j_gene: TRBJ2-1; CDR3nt: TGTGCCAGCAGTGACGGGTTTAATCAGTTCTTC; CDR3aa: CASSDGFNQFF
d_gene: TRBD2; abundance: NA; v_gene: TRBV6-1; j_gene: TRBJ2-1; CDR3nt: TGTGCCAGCAGTGAAAGCTCTAGCGGGAGTTGGAATGAGCAGTTCTTC; CDR3aa: CASSESSSGSWNEQFF
d_gene: TRBD1; abundance: NA; v_gene: TRBV5-4; j_gene: TRBJ2-3; CDR3nt: TGTGCCAGCAGACCAAAGACAGGGGTCGGGACAGATACGCAGTATTTT; CDR3aa: CASRPKTGVGTDTQYF
d_gene: NA; abundance: NA; v_gene: TRBV9; j_gene: TRBJ2-1; CDR3nt: TGTGCCAGCAGCGTAGATGGCACCTTCTCCGATGAGCAGTTCTTC; CDR3aa: CASSVDGTFSDEQFF
d_gene: NA; abundance: NA; v_gene: TRBV5-6; j_gene: TRBJ1-2; CDR3nt: TGTGCCAGCAGCTTCCCCAGCAGATATGGCTACACCTTC; CDR3aa: CASSFPSRYGYTF
d_gene: TRBD2; abundance: NA; v_gene: TRBV18; j_gene: TRBJ2-3; CDR3nt: TGTGCCAGCTCACCACCCAGCGGGATGTTTGATACGCAGTATTTT; CDR3aa: CASSPPSGMFDTQYF
d_gene: NA; abundance: NA; v_gene: TRBV15; j_gene: TRBJ2-1; CDR3nt: TGTGCCACCAGCAGACCGGGGTGGACTGATGGGTATGAGCAGTTCTTC; CDR3aa: CATSRPGWTDGYEQFF
d_gene: NA; abundance: NA; v_gene: TRBV7-3; j_gene: TRBJ2-1; CDR3nt: TGTGCCAGCAGCCCCGTGGGGAATGAGCAGTTCTTC; CDR3aa: CASSPVGNEQFF
d_gene: TRBD1; abundance: NA; v_gene: TRBV7-3; j_gene: TRBJ1-2; CDR3nt: TGTGCCAGCAGCTTAGAGGGGGCGTCCGGCTACACCTTC; CDR3aa: CASSLEGASGYTF
d_gene: NA; abundance: NA; v_gene: TRBV5-1; j_gene: TRBJ1-4; CDR3nt: TGCGCCAGCAGCTTAAGGGCATCTGGTGAAAAACTGTTTTTT; CDR3aa: CASSLRASGEKLFF
d_gene: NA; abundance: NA; v_gene: TRBV5-1; j_gene: TRBJ1-5; CDR3nt: TGCGCCAGCAGCCCGGCCGTGGGGGCTGGACAGCCCCAGCATTTT; CDR3aa: CASSPAVGAGQPQHF
d_gene: TRBD1; abundance: NA; v_gene: TRBV6-4; j_gene: TRBJ1-1; CDR3nt: TGTGCCAGCAGTGAGGGGACAGGGGGCGCGAGAGTAGCTTTCTTT; CDR3aa: CASSEGTGGARVAFF
d_gene: NA; abundance: NA; v_gene: TRBV7-9; j_gene: TRBJ1-2; CDR3nt: TGTGCCAGCAGCCACCAGACTAACTATGGCTACACCTTC; CDR3aa: CASSHQTNYGYTF
d_gene: NA; abundance: NA; v_gene: TRBV7-2; j_gene: TRBJ2-7; CDR3nt: TGTGCCAGCAGCTTAGGGGGGTTCCTTGGCGAGCAGTACTTC; CDR3aa: CASSLGGFLGEQYF
d_gene: NA; abundance: NA; v_gene: TRBV6-5; j_gene: TRBJ2-5; CDR3nt: TGTGCCAGCAGTTTCTCAGGGGGGGCAGAGACCCAGTACTTC; CDR3aa: CASSFSGGAETQYF
d_gene: TRBD1; abundance: NA; v_gene: TRBV4-1; j_gene: TRBJ2-5; CDR3nt: TGCGCCAGCAGCCAAGTGGGACAGAAGAGGACCCAGTACTTC; CDR3aa: CASSQVGQKRTQYF
d_gene: NA; abundance: NA; v_gene: TRBV30; j_gene: TRBJ1-6; CDR3nt: TGTGCCTGGAGTGTCTCCGGCCGGAATTCACCCCTCCACTTT; CDR3aa: CAWSVSGRNSPLHF
d_gene: NA; abundance: once; v_gene: TRBV30; j_gene: TRBJ2-7; CDR3nt: TGTGCCTGGAGAGGACAGTCCCTCTACGAGCAGTACTTC; CDR3aa: CAWRGQSLYEQYF
d_gene: NA; abundance: NA; v_gene: TRBV5-1; j_gene: TRBJ1-5; CDR3nt: TGCGCCAGCAGCTTGGCCCCCGGGGGGATACAGCCCCAGCATTTT; CDR3aa: CASSLAPGGIQPQHF
d_gene: NA; abundance: NA; v_gene: TRBV4-3; j_gene: TRBJ2-3; CDR3nt: TGCGCCAGCAGCCAGCAACCCACTTCGGACTACACAGATACGCAGTATTTT; CDR3aa: CASSQQPTSDYTDTQYF
d_gene: TRBD2; abundance: NA; v_gene: TRBV5-5; j_gene: TRBJ2-7; CDR3nt: TGTGCCACCCGACTAGCGGGAAGAAAAAATTTAACAGCCTACGAGCAGTACTTC; CDR3aa: CATRLAGRKNLTAYEQYF
d_gene: TRBD2; abundance: NA; v_gene: TRBV5-1; j_gene: TRBJ2-7; CDR3nt: TGCGCCAGCAGCTTCGGGACTAGTGTCTACGAGCAGTACTTC; CDR3aa: CASSFGTSVYEQYF
d_gene: NA; abundance: NA; v_gene: TRBV6-1; j_gene: TRBJ1-1; CDR3nt: TGTGCCAGCAGTGAAGCGCGGGTTCTTAAGGTTTCGGCACTGAAAGCTTTCTTT; CDR3aa: CASSEARVLKVSALKAFF
d_gene: NA; abundance: once; v_gene: TRBV28; j_gene: TRBJ1-2; CDR3nt: TGTGCCAGCAGCCAGGCAGAGTATGGCTACACCTTC; CDR3aa: CASSQAEYGYTF
d_gene: TRBD2; abundance: NA; v_gene: TRBV25-1; j_gene: TRBJ2-7; CDR3nt: TGTGCCAGCAAGGGACTAGCGGGAAATGCCTACGAGCAGTACTTC; CDR3aa: CASKGLAGNAYEQYF
d_gene: NA; abundance: NA; v_gene: TRBV9; j_gene: TRBJ2-1; CDR3nt: TGTGCCAGCAGCGGAGGACTCTCCCGGTGGAATGAGCAGTTCTTC; CDR3aa: CASSGGLSRWNEQFF
d_gene: NA; abundance: NA; v_gene: TRBV5-6; j_gene: TRBJ2-7; CDR3nt: TGTGCCAGCAGCTTGGAGGCGGCGCCCAGGCCCAGGGCGCGCTACGAGCAGTACTTC; CDR3aa: CASSLEAAPRPRARYEQYF
d_gene: TRBD2; abundance: NA; v_gene: TRBV10-2; j_gene: TRBJ2-3; CDR3nt: TGCGCCAGCAGTGGGTATCAGTCGGGGACTAGCGGGAGTTGGGATACGCAGTATTTT; CDR3aa: CASSGYQSGTSGSWDTQYF
d_gene: TRBD2; abundance: NA; v_gene: TRBV19; j_gene: TRBJ2-3; CDR3nt: TGTGCCAGTAGTCTGACTAGCGGGAGACGAACAGATACGCAGTATTTT; CDR3aa: CASSLTSGRRTDTQYF
d_gene: NA; abundance: NA; v_gene: TRBV5-4; j_gene: TRBJ2-1; CDR3nt: TGTGCCAGCAGCTCCGCTACTGTTAGCTCCTACAATGAGCAGTTCTTC; CDR3aa: CASSSATVSSYNEQFF
d_gene: NA; abundance: NA; v_gene: TRBV27; j_gene: TRBJ2-5; CDR3nt: TGTGCCAGCAGTTTAATTAGGGGAGAGACCCAGTACTTC; CDR3aa: CASSLIRGETQYF
d_gene: NA; abundance: NA; v_gene: TRBV7-9; j_gene: TRBJ2-7; CDR3nt: TGTGCCAGCAGCACCACAGGATCCGAGCAGTACTTC; CDR3aa: CASSTTGSEQYF